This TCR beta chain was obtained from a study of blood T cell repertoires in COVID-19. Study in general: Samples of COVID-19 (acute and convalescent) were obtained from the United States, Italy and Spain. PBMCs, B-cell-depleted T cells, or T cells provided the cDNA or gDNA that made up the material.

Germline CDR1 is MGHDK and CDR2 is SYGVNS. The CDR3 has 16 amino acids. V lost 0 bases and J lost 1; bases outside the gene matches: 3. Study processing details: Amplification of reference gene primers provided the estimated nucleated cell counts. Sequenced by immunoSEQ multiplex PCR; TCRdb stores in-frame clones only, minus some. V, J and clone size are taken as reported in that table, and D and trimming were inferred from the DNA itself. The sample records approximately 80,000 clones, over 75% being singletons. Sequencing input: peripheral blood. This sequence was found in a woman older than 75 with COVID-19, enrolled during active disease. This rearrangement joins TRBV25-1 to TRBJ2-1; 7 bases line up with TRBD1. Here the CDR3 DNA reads TGTGCCAGCAGTGAATATAGGGGGCCGTCCTACAATGAGCAGTTCTTC. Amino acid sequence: CASSEYRGPSYNEQFF. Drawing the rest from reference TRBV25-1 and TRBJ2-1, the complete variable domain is EADIYQTPRYLVIGTGKKITLECSQTMGHDKMYWYQQDPGMELHLIHYSYGVNSTEKGDLSSESTVSRIRTEHFPLTLESARPSHTSQYLCASSEYRGPSYNEQFFGPGTRLTVL.